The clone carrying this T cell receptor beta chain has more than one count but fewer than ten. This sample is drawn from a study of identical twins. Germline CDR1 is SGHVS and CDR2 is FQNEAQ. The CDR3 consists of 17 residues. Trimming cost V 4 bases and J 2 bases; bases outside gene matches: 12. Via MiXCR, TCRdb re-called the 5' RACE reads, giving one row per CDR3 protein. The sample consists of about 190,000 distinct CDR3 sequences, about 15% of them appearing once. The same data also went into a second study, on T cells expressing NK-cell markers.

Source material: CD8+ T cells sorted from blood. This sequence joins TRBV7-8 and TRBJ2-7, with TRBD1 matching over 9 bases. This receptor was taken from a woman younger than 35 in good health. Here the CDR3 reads CASSYQVGGQGAYEQYF. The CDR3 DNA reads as TGTGCCAGCAGCTACCAGGTGGGGGGACAGGGAGCCTACGAGCAGTACTTC. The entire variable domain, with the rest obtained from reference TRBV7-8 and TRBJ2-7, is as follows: GAGVSQSPRYKVAKRGQDVALRCDPISGHVSLFWYQQALGQGPEFLTYFQNEAQLDKSGLPSDRFFAERPEGSVSTLKIQRTQQEDSAVYLCASSYQVGGQGAYEQYFGPGTRLTVT.